At least ten counts were recorded for the clone carrying this T cell receptor beta chain. Its antigen is undetermined. The data originate from a study of lung T cells in sarcoidosis with Löfgren's syndrome. Study background: Bronchoalveolar lavage fluid in sarcoidosis accumulates CD4+ T cells. Whole-study findings and limits: Versus controls, Löfgren's syndrome patients reportedly showed TRAV12-1 and TRBV2 as most expanded. Multiple Löfgren's syndrome patients reportedly shared TRAV12-1 and TRBV2 CDR3 motifs, suggesting public CD4+ TCRs.

TCRdb ran MiXCR on the reads and lists one entry per CDR3 protein. The sample includes 15,000 to 20,000 distinct CDR3 sequences, roughly 22% of them seen just once. The germline CDR1 and CDR2 sequences are MNHEY and SMNVEV (reference sequence). The CDR3 length is 18 residues. Losses at the gene ends were 2 bases for V and 10 bases for J; bases not matched to a gene: 20. The genes are TRBV27 and TRBJ2-5; 9 bases align to TRBD2. The TCR sequence derives from a human donor with sarcoidosis (Löfgren's syndrome or another form), or a control subject (not recorded which). The sequenced material came from CD4+ T cells from PBMCs. Here the CDR3 reads CASSLVPPGGGGVRGQYF. CDR3 nucleotides: TGTGCCAGCAGTTTAGTACCCCCGGGTGGCGGGGGGGTCCGGGGCCAGTACTTC.